This TCR beta chain stems from a study of Graves' ophthalmopathy and Graves' hyperthyroidism (dated by TCRdb to about 2018). About the study as a whole: Peripheral blood samples were taken at the time of initial diagnosis, before any treatment was given. TCR beta repertoire signatures were used to distinguish Graves' ophthalmopathy from Graves' hyperthyroidism and to predict progression to ophthalmopathy. In total, 135 blood samples were TCR-sequenced: some 40 ophthalmopathy, approximately 75 hyperthyroidism and about 17 hyperthyroidism-to-ophthalmopathy patients. To explore V-J signatures that separate ophthalmopathy from hyperthyroidism, a discovery set of 95 to 100 patients was enrolled, consisting of under 50 with ophthalmopathy and roughly 59 with stable hyperthyroidism. An independent validation cohort was composed of approximately 19 hyperthyroidism patients and about 16 patients who later progressed from hyperthyroidism to ophthalmopathy. In over five hyperthyroidism patients, T-cell repertoires of thyroid tissue and blood were compared. Once sampling was done, hyperthyroidism patients were given methimazole at a starting dose of 30 mg daily, while ophthalmopathy patients were given high-dose intravenous methylprednisolone. Summary of the overall study and its limitations: In validation, the model predicted ophthalmopathy progression with 55% to 71% sensitivity and 72.22% specificity; about a dozen predicted patients were CT-confirmed with GO in a median of about 7.1 months. Among expanded thyroid clonotypes with frequency above 0.001, most also showed up in blood, which suggests that blood repertoires may reflect the thyroid immune response. Sample size was not statistically predetermined, and group allocation was not concealed from the investigators. Ophthalmopathy was separated from stable hyperthyroidism by the 13-signature model with just under 90% sensitivity and 81% to 84% specificity in cross-validation and with 80%/75% in the test set.

Patients with ophthalmopathy had moderately to severely active disease, with a Clinical Activity Score of 3 or more, a NOSPECS grade of 4 or more, and a disease duration of less than 3 months. Patients with other autoimmune diseases, uncontrolled infections, pregnancy or lactation were excluded. Diagnosis was based on clinical symptoms, serum thyroxine, TRAb, thyroid ultrasound and orbital computed tomography. PBMCs were isolated from about 9.2 ml of fresh peripheral blood by Ficoll-Paque density gradient centrifugation. Total RNA was extracted using Trizol reagent, and RNA quality was checked on an Agilent 2100 Bioanalyzer. In its sample, this clonotype was seen a few times. The antigen it recognizes is unknown. Base quality data are lacking; no much larger clone is found one base away. For repertoire sequencing, the TCR beta CDR3 regions were amplified from RNA transcripts. A first-round RT-PCR used HTBI primers with the Qiagen OneStep RT-PCR kit, followed by a second-round multiplex PCR, size selection and purification. Sequencing of the libraries was carried out on an Illumina HiSeq2000 in paired-end mode with 100 bp reads. The authors' analysis ran thus. SOAPnuke was used for read processing, and reads with adapters, uncalled bases, a mean Phred below 15, or no exact constant-primer or identifier match were discarded. COPE v1.2.5 was used to merge the high-quality paired reads. Clonotypes were defined as unique nucleotide sequences and were aligned to IMGT TRB V, D and J references using MiTCR v1.1. Analysis was restricted to V-J combinations with a frequency above 0.0001, which covered just over 98% of repertoires. For each V-J combination, a TCR clonal expansion and chaos score was defined as the ratio of F50 clonal expansion to chaos observed in the TCRdist matrix. Welch's t-statistics and random forest were used to narrow the features down to more than 10 V-J combinations, which were then fed into a naive Bayes classifier. Thyroid-blood repertoire similarity was quantified with the Morisita-Horn index. Using fastp trimming at Q25 and MiXCR clonotype assembly, TCRdb reanalyzed the public sequencing data and kept in-frame beta chains. For every CDR3 protein sequence, its rows merge into one entry that carries the most common genes and DNA. These V and J calls rely on TCRdb rather than the paper's analysis. Present in this sample are over 650,000 distinct CDR3 sequences, roughly 41% of which were seen just once. The ten largest clones add up to around 3% of the sample.

Sequencing was done on a sample of peripheral blood. This TCR was sampled from an adult man with Graves' ophthalmopathy.

The CDR3 reads as follows: CATAGVGETQYF. The nucleotide sequence reads as follows: TGTGCCACTGCGGGGGTGGGAGAGACCCAGTACTTC. This sequence uses TRBV10-3 and TRBJ2-5; TRBD2 agrees with 7 junctional bases. For this chain, trimming is 10 bases at the V end and 4 bases at the J end, and the number of junction bases without a gene match is 6. From cysteine to phenylalanine, the CDR3 is 12 amino acids long. Only the CDR3 region is kept as DNA, spanning 36 bases read in frame from base 1. The germline V gene specifies ENHRY as CDR1 and SYGVKD as CDR2.